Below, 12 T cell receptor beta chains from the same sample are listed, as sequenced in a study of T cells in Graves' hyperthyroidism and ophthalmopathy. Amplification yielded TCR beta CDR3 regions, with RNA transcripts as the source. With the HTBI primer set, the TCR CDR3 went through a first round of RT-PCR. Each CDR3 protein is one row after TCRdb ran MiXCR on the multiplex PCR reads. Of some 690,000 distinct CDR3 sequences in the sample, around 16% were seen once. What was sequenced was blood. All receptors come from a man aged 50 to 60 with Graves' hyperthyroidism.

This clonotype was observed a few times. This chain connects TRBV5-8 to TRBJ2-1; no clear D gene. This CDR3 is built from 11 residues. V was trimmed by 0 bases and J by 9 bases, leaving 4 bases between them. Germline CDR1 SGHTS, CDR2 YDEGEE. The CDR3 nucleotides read TGTGCCAGCAGCTTGGTCCGTGAGCAGTTCTTC. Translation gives CASSLVREQFF.

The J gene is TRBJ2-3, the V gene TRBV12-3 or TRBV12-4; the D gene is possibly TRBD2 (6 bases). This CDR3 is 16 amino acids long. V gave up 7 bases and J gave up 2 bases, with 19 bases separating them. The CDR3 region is CASILRLAGLTDTQYF. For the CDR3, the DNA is TGTGCCAGCATTCTCCGACTTGCGGGGCTCACAGATACGCAGTATTTT.

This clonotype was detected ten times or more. The CDR3 region is CAWSGTSGRQIFNEQFF. The DNA for the CDR3 is TGTGCCTGGAGTGGCACTAGCGGGAGGCAAATTTTCAATGAGCAGTTCTTC. The chain carries TRBV30 and TRBJ2-1; 12 bases match TRBD2. This CDR3 region has 17 residues. Germline-derived CDR1 and CDR2 are GTSNPN and SVGIG (reference sequence). After removal of 1 base from V and 6 bases from J, the junction contained 10 bases not matched to a gene.

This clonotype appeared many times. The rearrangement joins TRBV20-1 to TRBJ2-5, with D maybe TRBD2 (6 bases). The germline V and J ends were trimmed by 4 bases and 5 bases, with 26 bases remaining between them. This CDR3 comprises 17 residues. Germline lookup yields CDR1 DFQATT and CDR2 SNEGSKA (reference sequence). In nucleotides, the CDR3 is TGCAGTGCTATACTAGCAAGACCAACTTGGGGCCTGGAGACCCAGTACTTC. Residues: CSAILARPTWGLETQYF.

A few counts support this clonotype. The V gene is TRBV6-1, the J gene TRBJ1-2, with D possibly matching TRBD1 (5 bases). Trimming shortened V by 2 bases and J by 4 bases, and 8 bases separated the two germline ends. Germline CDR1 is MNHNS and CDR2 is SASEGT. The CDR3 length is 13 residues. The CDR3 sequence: CASSESGFYGYTF. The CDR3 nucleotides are TGTGCCAGCAGTGAATCAGGGTTCTATGGCTACACCTTC.

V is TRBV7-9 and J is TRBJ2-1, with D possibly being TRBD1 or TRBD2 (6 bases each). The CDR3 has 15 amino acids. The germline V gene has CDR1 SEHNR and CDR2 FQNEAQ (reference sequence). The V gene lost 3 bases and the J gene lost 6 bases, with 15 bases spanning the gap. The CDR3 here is CASSFSRGPLNEQFF. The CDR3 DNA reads TGTGCCAGCAGCTTCTCACGGGGGCCTCTCAATGAGCAGTTCTTC.

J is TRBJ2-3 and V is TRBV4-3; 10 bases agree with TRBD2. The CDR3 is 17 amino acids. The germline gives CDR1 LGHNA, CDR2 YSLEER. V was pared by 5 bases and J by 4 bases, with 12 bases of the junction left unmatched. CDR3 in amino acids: CASSTRLAGTGADTQYF. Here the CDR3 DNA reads TGCGCCAGCAGCACCCGACTAGCGGGTACGGGCGCAGATACGCAGTATTTT.

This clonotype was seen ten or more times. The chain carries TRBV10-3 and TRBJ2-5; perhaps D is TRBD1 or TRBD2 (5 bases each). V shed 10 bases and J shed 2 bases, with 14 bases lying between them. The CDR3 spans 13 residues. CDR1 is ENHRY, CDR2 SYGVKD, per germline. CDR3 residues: CATRRDLQETQYF. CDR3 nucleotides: TGTGCCACCAGAAGGGACCTACAAGAGACCCAGTACTTC.

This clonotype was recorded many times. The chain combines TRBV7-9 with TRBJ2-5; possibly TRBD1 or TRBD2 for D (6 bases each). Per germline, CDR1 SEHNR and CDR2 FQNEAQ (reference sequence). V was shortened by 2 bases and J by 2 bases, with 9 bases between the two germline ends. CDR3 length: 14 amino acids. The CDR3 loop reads CASSLQGTQETQYF. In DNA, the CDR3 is TGTGCCAGCAGCTTACAGGGGACTCAAGAGACCCAGTACTTC. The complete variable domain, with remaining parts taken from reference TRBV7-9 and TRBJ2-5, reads DTGVSQNPRHKITKRGQNVTFRCDPISEHNRLYWYRQTLGQGPEFLTYFQNEAQLEKSRLLSDRFSAERPKGSFSTLEIQRTEQGDSAMYLCASSLQGTQETQYFGPGTRLLVL.

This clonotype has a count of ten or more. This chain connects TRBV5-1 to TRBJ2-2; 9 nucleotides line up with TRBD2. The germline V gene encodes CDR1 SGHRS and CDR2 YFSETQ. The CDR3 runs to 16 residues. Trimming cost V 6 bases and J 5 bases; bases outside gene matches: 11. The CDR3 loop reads CASTRAGGRTTGELFF. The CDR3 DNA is TGCGCCAGCACTCGAGCGGGAGGCAGAACAACCGGGGAGCTGTTTTTT.

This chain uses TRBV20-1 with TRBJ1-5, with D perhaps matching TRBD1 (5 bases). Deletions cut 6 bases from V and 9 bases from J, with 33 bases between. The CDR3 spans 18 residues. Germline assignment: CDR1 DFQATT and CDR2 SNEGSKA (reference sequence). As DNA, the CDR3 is TGCAGTGCCGAGCCCCTAACCTTGACAGATAGGGCCGGGGGGCCCCAGCATTTT. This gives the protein CSAEPLTLTDRAGGPQHF.

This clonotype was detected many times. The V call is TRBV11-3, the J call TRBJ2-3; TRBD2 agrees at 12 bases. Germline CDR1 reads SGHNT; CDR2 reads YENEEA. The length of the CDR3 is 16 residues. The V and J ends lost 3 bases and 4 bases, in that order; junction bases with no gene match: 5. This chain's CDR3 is CASSLTSGSLADTQYF. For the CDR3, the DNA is TGTGCCAGCAGCTTGACTAGCGGGAGTCTCGCAGATACGCAGTATTTT.